This is a list of T cell receptor beta chains from one sample in a study of shared clonotypes between healthy human individuals. Assay: immunoSEQ multiplex PCR; the TCRdb copy retains only in-frame clones and omits some. The sample includes 950,000 to 1,200,000 clones, 60% to 85% of them seen just once. Sequenced: memory CD4+ T cells from PBMCs. The origin of the receptors is a man between 18 and 29 years old in good health. Some clones in this sample may be carry-over from other donors' samples. CDR3s include the opening cysteine and the closing phenylalanine or tryptophan. The order of the fields is clone size, V gene, J gene, D gene, CDR3 protein, CDR3 DNA. A D gene is named only where the DNA matches it firmly. Clone size appears in some rows only: once, few, many, or a class for an expanded clone.

.	TRBV12-5	TRBJ2-2	.	CASGLTEPNTGELFF	TGTGCTAGTGGTTTGACCGAGCCGAACACCGGGGAGCTGTTTTTT
.	TRBV5-4	TRBJ1-1	.	CASSLESGALGTEAFF	TGTGCCAGCAGCTTGGAGTCAGGGGCCCTGGGCACTGAAGCTTTCTTT
many	TRBV29-1	TRBJ1-5	.	CSVAGSNQPQHF	TGCAGCGTTGCGGGGAGCAATCAGCCCCAGCATTTT
once	TRBV27	TRBJ1-5	.	CASNRQTYQPQHF	TGTGCCAGCAACCGACAGACCTATCAGCCCCAGCATTTT
.	TRBV2	TRBJ2-1	.	CASRSGSNEQFF	TGTGCCAGCAGGTCCGGGTCTAATGAGCAGTTCTTC
.	TRBV7-2	TRBJ1-1	.	CASSLISASGAFF	TGTGCCAGCAGCTTAATCTCCGCGTCTGGAGCTTTCTTT
once	TRBV7-3	TRBJ2-7	TRBD2	CQQGRWGLATYEQYF	TGCCAGCAGGGGCGGTGGGGACTAGCGACTTACGAGCAGTACTTC
.	TRBV25-1	TRBJ1-6	.	CASSEQGIGIGSPLHF	TGTGCCAGCAGTGAACAGGGTATAGGGATAGGATCACCCCTCCACTTT
.	TRBV18	TRBJ1-4	.	CASSPPGWEKLFF	TGTGCCAGCTCACCGCCGGGGTGGGAAAAACTGTTTTTT
.	TRBV7-2	TRBJ2-1	TRBD2	CASSLEGLAALNEQFF	TGTGCCAGCAGCTTAGAGGGACTAGCGGCACTTAATGAGCAGTTCTTC
.	TRBV15	TRBJ1-4	.	CATSARLGPGSEKLFF	TGTGCCACCAGCGCTAGACTAGGTCCGGGGAGTGAAAAACTGTTTTTT
.	TRBV7-3	TRBJ2-1	TRBD2	CASSLIGTSGRTYSEQFF	TGTGCCAGCAGCTTAATTGGGACTAGCGGGAGGACTTACAGTGAGCAGTTCTTC
.	TRBV5-1	TRBJ2-5	.	CASSPAATLGETQYF	TGCGCCAGCAGCCCGGCCGCCACTTTGGGGGAGACCCAGTACTTC
.	TRBV7-9	TRBJ2-7	.	CASSLAVFRATNRPYEQYF	TGTGCCAGCAGCTTAGCGGTATTCAGGGCCACCAACCGTCCATACGAGCAGTACTTC
once	TRBV6-5	TRBJ2-1	.	CASSPDRSSYNEQFF	TGTGCCAGCAGTCCCGACAGGAGCTCCTACAATGAGCAGTTCTTC
.	TRBV6-1	TRBJ2-1	TRBD1	CASRRDRGEWNEQFF	TGTGCCAGCCGAAGGGACAGGGGGGAGTGGAATGAGCAGTTCTTC
few	TRBV30	TRBJ1-1	.	CAWSAGADTEAFF	TGTGCCTGGAGTGCGGGGGCGGACACTGAAGCTTTCTTT
.	TRBV30	TRBJ1-1	.	CAWSGWGINTEAFF	TGTGCCTGGAGTGGGTGGGGAATTAACACTGAAGCTTTCTTT
.	TRBV7-3	TRBJ2-6	TRBD1	CASSLGQARVLTF	TGTGCCAGCAGCCTGGGACAGGCCCGCGTCCTGACTTTC
.	TRBV5-4	TRBJ2-1	.	CASSFVLKNNEQFF	TGTGCCAGCAGCTTCGTACTCAAGAACAATGAGCAGTTCTTC